This TCR beta chain was profiled in a study of T cell repertoires in cytomegalovirus infection (dated 2019 in TCRdb). Study-wide context: Peptide stimulations targeted recently identified HLA-C-restricted CMV epitopes, whose presentation resists viral immunomodulation, together with well-studied HLA-B-restricted epitopes. Donor HLA type was relevant to the analysis, because carriage of CMV infection together with the matching HLA type was indicated by public TCR beta signatures.

The paper's findings and limits, for the study overall: In both this cohort and an independent cohort of 350 or so donors, the cumulative frequency of public TCR beta family members distinguished carriers of CMV infection plus the relevant HLA type. The ex vivo response was dominated by HLA-C-restricted CMV-specific TCR beta clonotypes, and the single most frequent clonotype in two of eight donors was supplied by these HLA-C-restricted clonotypes.

Sequencer: Illumina HiSeq 1500. The public reads were reprocessed in TCRdb via fastp at Q25 and MiXCR, keeping in-frame beta chains. Entries that share a CDR3 protein sequence are merged under the most common genes and DNA. The sample table holds fewer than 900,000 distinct CDR3 sequences, of which about 27% were seen once. The leading ten clones occupy under 15% of the sample. V and J are truncated by 8 bases and 0 bases respectively, leaving an intervening sequence of 11 bases. Inclusive of the bounding cysteine and phenylalanine, the CDR3 is 14 residues long. Of all the DNA, just the CDR3 is kept, 42 bases in frame from base 1. The germline V gene yields MNHNS for CDR1 and SASEGT for CDR2. This clonotype was counted many times. What this receptor recognizes is not known. Base quality data are lacking; no much larger clone is found one base away. This sample's treatment or condition label indicates: in vitro stimulation with specific CMV peptide epitopes to enrich CMV-specific T cells.

This clonotype originated in a human donor in good health (CMV status not recorded). Some clones in this sample may be carry-over from other donors' samples. The sequence is built from TRBV6-1 and TRBJ2-1, and TRBD2 may be the D gene, going by 6 matching bases. This specimen was cultured CD8+ T cells from PBMCs, taken from culture after CMV antigen stimulation. The DNA is TGTGCCAGCGGGCGGGAAAGCTCCTACAATGAGCAGTTCTTC. Its coded protein is CASGRESSYNEQFF.